The sequence of this TCR beta chain was determined in a study of T cells in Graves' hyperthyroidism and ophthalmopathy. Broader study findings: Clonotypes that were expanded in thyroid above 0.001 mostly appeared in blood too.

Of note for this clonotype: What it recognizes is unknown.

Germline CDR1 reads ENHRY; CDR2 reads SYGVKD. CDR3 size: 16 residues. Unmatched junction bases numbered 10, after V lost 8 bases and J lost 0 bases. RNA transcripts served as the template for amplifying TCR beta CDR3 regions. When the TCR CDR3 underwent first-round RT-PCR, the HTBI primer set was used. One entry per CDR3 protein results from TCRdb running MiXCR on the multiplex PCR reads. Counted here are just under 750,000 distinct CDR3 sequences, 30% to 40% occurring once; the ten biggest clones make up roughly 30%. Pregnant or lactating patients were excluded, as were those with uncontrolled infection or other autoimmune disease.

This receptor was obtained from a woman aged 40 to 50 with Graves' hyperthyroidism. The chain carries TRBV10-3 and TRBJ2-7, with 10 bases aligning to TRBD1. The source material was blood. The CDR3 protein is CAIGDRDRGSSYEQYF. The CDR3 DNA reads as TGTGCCATCGGGGACCGGGACAGGGGAAGCTCCTACGAGCAGTACTTC.